This record concerns one T cell receptor (beta chain) sequence. What it binds is unknown. The data derive from a study of cytomegalovirus exposure and HLA in healthy donors. Findings and limits, study-wide: A missense variant in DCLRE1C was later tied to TCR beta V- and J-gene trimming. With DRB1 most and HLA-C fewest, TCR association rates differed between HLA loci in a later analysis.

After removal of 10 bases from V and 4 bases from J, the junction contained 10 bases not matched to a gene. The CDR3 totals 14 residues. Germline CDR1 reads MNHNS; CDR2 reads SASEGT. With 60 Vbeta and 13 Jbeta primers, the PCR was carried out. Clones were sequenced by immunoSEQ multiplex PCR, and TCRdb holds only the in-frame ones, with some missing. The sample yields approximately 170,000 clones, roughly 84% seen once. This chain uses TRBV6-1 with TRBJ1-3; 7 nucleotides align to TRBD1. The clonotype comes from a male donor in good health and CMV-seronegative. Sequenced material: PBMCs. As DNA, the CDR3 is TGTGCCATCGCCAGGGGGGAGGAAGGAAACACCATATATTTT. This translates into CAIARGEEGNTIYF.